This T cell receptor (beta chain) was profiled in a study of TIL therapy for anti-PD-1-resistant metastatic lung cancer. For the study at large: Median tumor PD-L1 proportion score was under 7.5%. Half of patients were current or former smokers. Whole-study results and caveats: TIL clonotype persistence in blood showed no apparent association with response.

Comment on this clone: Antigen: not known.

Between the trimmed V and J ends, which lost 4 bases and 3 bases, there was a span of 10 bases. Germline V gives CDR1 SGHRS, CDR2 YFSETQ. This CDR3 is built from 13 residues. The immunoSEQ assay was v3. Repertoires were generated with immunoSEQ multiplex PCR, while TCRdb's copy carries only in-frame clones and drops some. This table holds 57,000 or so clones, 87% found once. The sample's time point: pre-treatment sample, taken before nivolumab and TIL therapy. Patients were adults with stage 4 NSCLC. This chain joins TRBV5-1 and TRBJ2-5; D possibly matches TRBD1 or TRBD2 (5 bases each). The source material was blood, sampled at baseline. The receptor was isolated from a person aged 25-85 years with non-small cell lung cancer. In DNA, the CDR3 is TGCGCCAGCAGCGAGCAGGGAGAAGAGACCCAGTACTTC. Amino acids: CASSEQGEETQYF.